This TCR beta chain emerged from a study of graft-versus-host responses after intestinal transplantation. About the study: In this cohort, recipients had multivisceral, liver-intestinal, or isolated intestinal transplants.

This CDR3 comprises 15 residues. The V gene's germline CDR1 is LNHDA and CDR2 SQIVND (reference sequence). V was pared by 10 bases and J by 5 bases, with 13 bases of the junction left unmatched. Whole-study results and caveats: An association linked early post-transplant HvG declines with peak circulating GvH clone levels. Within the allografts of patients who had graft-donor T cell macrochimerism, graft-versus-host to host-versus-graft clonal ratios were high.

Produced via immunoSEQ multiplex PCR; TCRdb's table is partial and in-frame only. This table holds some 100,000 clones, around 90% found once. Concerning this clone itself: Its antigen is undetermined.

The material was unstimulated CD8+ T cells sorted from spleen or lymph node cells, obtained before intestinal transplant. The receptor's source is a human donor who received an intestinal transplant. The rearrangement joins TRBV19 to TRBJ2-1; 8 positions agree with TRBD2. The CDR3 region is CATSPFSGTDNEQFF. The CDR3 DNA reads TGTGCCACTTCCCCGTTTAGCGGGACGGACAATGAGCAGTTCTTC.